Detailed here is one T cell receptor (beta chain). No antigen is known for it. This sample was included in a study of cytomegalovirus exposure and HLA in healthy donors. General study findings and limits: Among the most significant clusters, several appeared linked to common viral pathogens in a later analysis.

With 60 Vbeta and 13 Jbeta primers, the PCR was carried out. This table comes from immunoSEQ multiplex PCR, and its TCRdb copy is limited to in-frame clones, with some not included. The ten most abundant clones cover approximately 4.2% of a sample with 65,000 to 95,000 clones. With V trimmed by 4 bases and J by 0 bases, 9 bases remained unmatched. The germline gives CDR1 MNHNS, CDR2 SASEGT. The CDR3 covers 17 residues. Sample: PBMCs. J is TRBJ2-7 and V is TRBV6-1; 10 nucleotides match TRBD1. The clonotype originates from a man younger than 40 in good health and CMV-seronegative. CDR3 in DNA: TGTGCCAGCAGTGCGATGTTGGGACAGGGGAGCTCCTACGAGCAGTACTTC. This translates into CASSAMLGQGSSYEQYF.